The clone carrying this TCR beta chain was seen a handful of times. No antigen is known for it. The PCR was carried out with 60 Vbeta primers and 13 Jbeta primers. Produced via immunoSEQ multiplex PCR; TCRdb's table is partial and in-frame only. The table includes about 150,000 clones, over 70% detected once. The sample originates from a study of cytomegalovirus exposure and HLA in healthy donors. Background on the study: One earlier analysis, a look at about 179 million T cells, found some 100 million unique TCR beta sequences.

Findings of the study overall: The CMV antigen specificity of a few CMV-associated chains was confirmed through in vitro analysis. Generally TCR sequences proved uncommon, though certain public TCRs appeared in numerous donors. Researchers had no immune exposure information except CMV serostatus available.

The source of this sequence is a woman aged 40 to 50 in good health and CMV-seronegative. The sequenced sample was PBMCs.

Here the CDR3 DNA reads TGCAGCGTTGAAGGGGGTCAGGGGTATGGCTACACCTTC. Protein sequence: CSVEGGQGYGYTF. V usage is TRBV29-1 and J usage is TRBJ1-2; possible D gene TRBD1, 6 bases. The germline V and J ends were trimmed by 1 base and 5 bases, with 11 bases remaining between them. The germline CDR1 and CDR2 sequences are SQVTM and ANQGSEA. The CDR3 is 13 residues long.